This TCR beta chain appears in the sequencing data of a study of patients and donors after allogeneic stem cell transplantation. This CDR3 comprises 15 residues. Germline values: CDR1 SGHNT, CDR2 YYREEE (reference sequence). V gave up 0 bases and J gave up 6 bases, with 15 bases separating them. There are a few counts of this clonotype. TCRdb re-derived calls from the RT-PCR reads in MiXCR, one entry per CDR3 protein. The sample lists about 960,000 distinct CDR3 sequences, roughly 17% seen once, with around 5.5% in the top ten. The sequence was obtained from a human donor who was either an allogeneic HSCT recipient or a stem cell or donor lymphocyte infusion donor (not recorded which). It is not recorded whose cells these are; they may come from a transplant donor. The V call is TRBV5-4, the J call TRBJ1-1; the D is unclear. Specimen: blood, either unsorted or a sorted T cell fraction (not recorded which). Written as DNA, the CDR3 is TGTGCCAGCAGCTTGGAGGGTCATCCTCTGGCTGAAGCTTTCTTT. It encodes CASSLEGHPLAEAFF.